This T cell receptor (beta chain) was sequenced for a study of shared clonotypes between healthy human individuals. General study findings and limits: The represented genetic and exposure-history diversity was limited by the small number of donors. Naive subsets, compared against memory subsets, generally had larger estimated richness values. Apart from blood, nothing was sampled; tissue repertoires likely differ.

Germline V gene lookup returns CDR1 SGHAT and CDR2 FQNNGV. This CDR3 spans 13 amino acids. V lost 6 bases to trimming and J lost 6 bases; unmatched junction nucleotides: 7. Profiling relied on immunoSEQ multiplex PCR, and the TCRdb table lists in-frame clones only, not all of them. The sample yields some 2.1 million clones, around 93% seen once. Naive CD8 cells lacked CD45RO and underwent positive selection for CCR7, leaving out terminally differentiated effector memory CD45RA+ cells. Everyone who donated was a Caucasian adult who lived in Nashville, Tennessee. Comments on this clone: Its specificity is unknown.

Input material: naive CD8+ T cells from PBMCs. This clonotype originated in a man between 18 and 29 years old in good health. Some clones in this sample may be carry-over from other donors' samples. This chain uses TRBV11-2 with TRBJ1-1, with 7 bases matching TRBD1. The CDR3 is CASSEQQGPEAFF. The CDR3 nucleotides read TGTGCCAGCAGTGAGCAACAGGGGCCTGAAGCTTTCTTT.